This T cell receptor beta chain was documented in a study of T cell responses to AZD1222 COVID-19 vaccine (dated by TCRdb to 2020 to 2022). Regarding the complete study: TCR sequencing was performed for about 240 trial participants, of whom around 200 were given two doses of AZD1222 and 26 were given two doses of MenACWY control vaccine. Trial participants were enrolled into age subgroups of 18-55, 56-69 and 70-plus years, which contained roughly 150, 30 and 60 TCR-sequenced participants, respectively.

The CDR3 holds 13 amino acids from the cysteine to the phenylalanine. Left in the record is the CDR3 DNA by itself, 39 bases read in frame from the first base. The CDR3 regions of human TCRbeta chains were subjected to immunosequencing. In the paper's pipeline: Repertoire TCRs were checked for matches against a reference library of SARS-CoV-2-specific TCRs that had been generated using the MIRA antigen-specificity platform. Breadth was defined as the fraction of unique TCRs that were SARS-CoV-2-associated, and depth was defined as the fraction of total T cells that were SARS-CoV-2-associated. Using the MIRA data, each spike-specific TCR was mapped to the spike region that the TCR reacts to and placed in a CD4 or CD8 class. Log10-transformed breadth and depth values were compared by one-way ANOVA with Sidak's multiple comparisons tests. What TCRdb holds here is the immuneACCESS table cut down to in-frame rearrangements. Part of the clones is not present; checked against another copy, under half of the missing clones reflect an unresolved V gene, and the others are unexplained. The V and J calls and the clone size are those of that table, but D and trimming were determined from the DNA. The sample data list around 160,000 clones, and around 90% of these were observed just once. The ten most abundant clones make up 2.5% to 3% of the sample.

What the authors observed across the whole study: After two AZD1222 doses, spike-specific TCR breadth and depth were significantly higher than at day 0 and than in MenACWY recipients. Epitopes outside the regions mutated in the B.1.351 and B.1.1.7 variants were reportedly recognized by nearly half of the unique spike-specific TCRs. CD4 TCRs associated with the vaccine covered the entire spike protein, and the dominant responses were in regions 160-218 and 743-854. Most participants were white British and females outnumbered males, and the authors suggested that clonal diversity may have been underestimated. The 56-69-year group was small, and its depth increase did not reach significance, likely because of low power. Conclusions about previously exposed vaccinees are limited because only a handful of AZD1222 recipients were SARS-CoV-2 seropositive at baseline. No day 14 peak-response samples were available, so repertoires were characterized only after the peak T cell response.

Comment on this clone: There is no known antigen for this receptor. Per-base qualities were not stored, and no clone one base away is much larger.

The sample's time point label, decoded: baseline before first vaccination. The treatment or condition tag for this specimen amounts to: meningococcal conjugate vaccine given as trial control. Samples from vaccinated people were obtained from the UK trials COV001 and COV002, which included a single-blind randomized controlled phase 2/3 trial of AZD1222 (ChAdOx1 nCoV-19) in healthy adults. For TCRbeta chain sequencing, PBMC samples from trial participants were taken at day 0 and at day 28 after the second dose. This sequence was found in an adult in good health. The sample consisted of peripheral blood, taken on day 0 of MenACWY control vaccination. Recombination linked TRBV12-2 to TRBJ1-2. TRBV12-2 is classified as a pseudogene. The CDR3: CASRFKGRYGYTF. Read as DNA, the sequence is TGTGCAAGTCGCTTCAAGGGTAGATACGGCTACACCTTC.